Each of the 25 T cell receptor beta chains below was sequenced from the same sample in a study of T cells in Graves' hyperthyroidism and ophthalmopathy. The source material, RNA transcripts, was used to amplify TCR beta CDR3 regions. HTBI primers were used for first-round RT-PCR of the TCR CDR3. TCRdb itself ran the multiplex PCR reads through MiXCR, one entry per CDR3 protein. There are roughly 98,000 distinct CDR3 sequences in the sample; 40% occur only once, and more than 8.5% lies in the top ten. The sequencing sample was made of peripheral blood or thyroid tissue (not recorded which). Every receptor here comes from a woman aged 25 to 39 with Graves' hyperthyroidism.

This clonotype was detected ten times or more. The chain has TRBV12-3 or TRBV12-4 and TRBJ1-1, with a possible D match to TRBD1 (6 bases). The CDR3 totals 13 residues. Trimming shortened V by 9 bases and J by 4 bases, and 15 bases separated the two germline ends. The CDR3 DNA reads TGTGCCAGTACACAGGGAGTAGGCACTGAAGCTTTCTTT. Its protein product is CASTQGVGTEAFF.

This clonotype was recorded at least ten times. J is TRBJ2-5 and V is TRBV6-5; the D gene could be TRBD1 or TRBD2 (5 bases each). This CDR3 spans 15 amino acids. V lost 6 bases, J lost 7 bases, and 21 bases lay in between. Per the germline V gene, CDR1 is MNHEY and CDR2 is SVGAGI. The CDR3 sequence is CASSRIGDRLGTQYF. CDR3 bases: TGTGCCAGCAGCCGCATAGGGGACCGCCTGGGGACCCAGTACTTC.

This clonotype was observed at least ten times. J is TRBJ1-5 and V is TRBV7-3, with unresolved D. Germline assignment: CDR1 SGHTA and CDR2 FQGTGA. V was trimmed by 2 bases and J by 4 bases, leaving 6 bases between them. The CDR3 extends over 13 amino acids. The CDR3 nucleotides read TGTGCCAGCAGCTTATACGGGAATCAGCCCCAGCATTTT. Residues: CASSLYGNQPQHF.

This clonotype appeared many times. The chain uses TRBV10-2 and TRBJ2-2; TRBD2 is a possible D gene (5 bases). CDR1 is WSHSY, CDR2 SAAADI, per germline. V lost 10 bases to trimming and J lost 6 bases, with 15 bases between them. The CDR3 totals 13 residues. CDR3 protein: CATKEGRAGELFF. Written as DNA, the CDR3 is TGCGCCACCAAAGAGGGAAGGGCCGGGGAGCTGTTTTTT.

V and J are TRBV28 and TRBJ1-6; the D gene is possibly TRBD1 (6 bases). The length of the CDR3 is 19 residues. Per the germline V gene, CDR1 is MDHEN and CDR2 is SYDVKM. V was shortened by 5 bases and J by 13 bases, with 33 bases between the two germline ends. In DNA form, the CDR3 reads TGTGCCAGCAGTACGCCGGGGGGTAGGACAGTCATGGACCCCCGTCCCCTCCACTTT. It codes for CASSTPGGRTVMDPRPLHF.

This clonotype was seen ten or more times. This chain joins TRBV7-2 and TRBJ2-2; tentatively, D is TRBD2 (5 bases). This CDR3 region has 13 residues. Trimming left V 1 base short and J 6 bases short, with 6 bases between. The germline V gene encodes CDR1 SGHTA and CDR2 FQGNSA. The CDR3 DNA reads TGTGCCAGCAGCTTAGTAGCGTCCGGGGAGCTGTTTTTT. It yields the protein CASSLVASGELFF.

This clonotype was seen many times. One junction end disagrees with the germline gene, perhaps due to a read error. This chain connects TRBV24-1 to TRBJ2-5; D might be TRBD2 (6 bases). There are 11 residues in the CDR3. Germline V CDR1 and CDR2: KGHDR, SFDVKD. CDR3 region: CATSDRDSHYF. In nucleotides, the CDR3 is TGTGCCACCAGTGATAGGGACTCCCACTACTTC.

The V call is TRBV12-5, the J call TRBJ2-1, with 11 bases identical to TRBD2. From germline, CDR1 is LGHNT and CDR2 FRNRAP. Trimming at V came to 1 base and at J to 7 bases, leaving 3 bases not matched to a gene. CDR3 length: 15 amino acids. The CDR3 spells CASGLGTSGSNEQFF. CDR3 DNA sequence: TGTGCTAGTGGTTTGGGGACTAGCGGGTCGAATGAGCAGTTCTTC.

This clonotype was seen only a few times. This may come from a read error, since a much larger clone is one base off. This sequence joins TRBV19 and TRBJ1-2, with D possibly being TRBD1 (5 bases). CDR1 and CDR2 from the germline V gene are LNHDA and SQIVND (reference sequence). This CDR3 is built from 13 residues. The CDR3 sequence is CASSIEGTYGYIF. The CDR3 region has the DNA TGTGCCAGTAGTATCGAGGGGACCTATGGCTACATCTTC.

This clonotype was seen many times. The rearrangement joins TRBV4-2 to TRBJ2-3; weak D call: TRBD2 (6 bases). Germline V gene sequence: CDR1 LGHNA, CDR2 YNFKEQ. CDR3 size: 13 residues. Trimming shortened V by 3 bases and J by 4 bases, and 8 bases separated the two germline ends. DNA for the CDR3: TGTGCCAGCAGCCACGTAGCGGCAGATACGCAGTATTTT. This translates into CASSHVAADTQYF.

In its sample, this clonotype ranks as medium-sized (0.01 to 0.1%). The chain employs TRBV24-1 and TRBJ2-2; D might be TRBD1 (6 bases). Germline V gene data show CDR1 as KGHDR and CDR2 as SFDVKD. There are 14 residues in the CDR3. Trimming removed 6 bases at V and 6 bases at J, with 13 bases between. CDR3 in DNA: TGTGCCACCAGTTTTACAGGGCTCGCCGGGGAGCTGTTTTTT. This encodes CATSFTGLAGELFF.

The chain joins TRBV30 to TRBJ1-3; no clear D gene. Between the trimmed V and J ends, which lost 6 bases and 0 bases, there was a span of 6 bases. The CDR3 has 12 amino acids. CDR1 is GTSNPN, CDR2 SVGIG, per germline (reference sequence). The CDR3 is CACTDSGNTIYF. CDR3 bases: TGTGCCTGTACGGACTCTGGAAACACCATATATTTT.

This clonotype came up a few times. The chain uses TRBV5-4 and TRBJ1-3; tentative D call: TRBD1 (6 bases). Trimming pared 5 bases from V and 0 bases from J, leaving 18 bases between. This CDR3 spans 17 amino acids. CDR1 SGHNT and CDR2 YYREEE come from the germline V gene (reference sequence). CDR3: CASSLPGGHISGNTIYF. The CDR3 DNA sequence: TGTGCCAGCAGTTTACCCGGGGGACACATCTCTGGAAACACCATATATTTT.

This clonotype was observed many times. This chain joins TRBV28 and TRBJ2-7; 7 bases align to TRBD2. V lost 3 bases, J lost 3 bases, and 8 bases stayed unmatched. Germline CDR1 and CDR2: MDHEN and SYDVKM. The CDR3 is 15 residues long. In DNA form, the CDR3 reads TGTGCCAGCAGTTTTCCGGGACTATCCATCTACGAGCAGTACTTC. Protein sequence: CASSFPGLSIYEQYF.

The CDR3 here is CASAGTASYGYTF. The CDR3 region has the DNA TGTGCCAGCGCCGGGACAGCTAGCTATGGCTACACCTTC. The rearrangement joins TRBV6-1 to TRBJ1-2; 7 positions agree with TRBD1. The CDR3 extends over 13 amino acids. The ends lost 8 bases at V and 4 bases at J; junction bases unmatched: 7. CDR1 is MNHNS, CDR2 SASEGT, per germline.

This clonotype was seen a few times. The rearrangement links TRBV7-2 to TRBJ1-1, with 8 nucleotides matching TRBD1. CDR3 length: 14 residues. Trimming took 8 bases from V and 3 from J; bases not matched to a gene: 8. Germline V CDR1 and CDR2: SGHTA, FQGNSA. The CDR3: CASSTTGGYTEAFF. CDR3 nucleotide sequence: TGTGCCAGCTCAACCACAGGGGGTTACACTGAAGCTTTCTTT.

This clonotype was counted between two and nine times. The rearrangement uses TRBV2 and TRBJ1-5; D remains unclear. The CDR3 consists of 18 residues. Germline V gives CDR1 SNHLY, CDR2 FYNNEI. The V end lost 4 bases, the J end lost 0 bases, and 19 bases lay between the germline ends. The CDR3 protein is CASSASSAELHSNQPQHF. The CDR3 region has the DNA TGTGCCAGCAGTGCTAGTAGCGCAGAGTTACATAGCAATCAGCCCCAGCATTTT. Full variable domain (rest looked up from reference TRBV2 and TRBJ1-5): EPEVTQTPSHQVTQMGQEVILRCVPISNHLYFYWYRQILGQKVEFLVSFYNNEISEKSEIFDDQFSVERPDGSNFTLKIRSTKLEDSAMYFCASSASSAELHSNQPQHFGDGTRLSIL.

Here the CDR3 DNA reads TGTGCCAGCAGTGGCCCGGACAGAAGGAATGGAAGACTGTTTTTT. This gives the protein CASSGPDRRNGRLFF. The V call is TRBV6-1, the J call TRBJ1-4; weak D call: TRBD1 (6 bases). This CDR3 is built from 15 residues. V lost 4 bases, J lost 13 bases, and 22 bases lay in between. Germline assignment: CDR1 MNHNS and CDR2 SASEGT.

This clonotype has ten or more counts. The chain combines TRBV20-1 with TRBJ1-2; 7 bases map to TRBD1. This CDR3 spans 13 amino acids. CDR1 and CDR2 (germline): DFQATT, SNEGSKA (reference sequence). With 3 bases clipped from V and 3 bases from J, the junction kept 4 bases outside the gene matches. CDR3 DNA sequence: TGCAGTGCTAGTCCCCAGGGGGACTATGGCTACACCTTC. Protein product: CSASPQGDYGYTF.

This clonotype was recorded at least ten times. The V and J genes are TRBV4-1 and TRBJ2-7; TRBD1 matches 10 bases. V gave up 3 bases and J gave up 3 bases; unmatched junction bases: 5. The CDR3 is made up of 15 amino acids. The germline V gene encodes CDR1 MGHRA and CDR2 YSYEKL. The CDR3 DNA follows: TGCGCCAGCAGCCAGGACCGGGACAGGGGCTACGAGCAGTACTTC. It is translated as CASSQDRDRGYEQYF.

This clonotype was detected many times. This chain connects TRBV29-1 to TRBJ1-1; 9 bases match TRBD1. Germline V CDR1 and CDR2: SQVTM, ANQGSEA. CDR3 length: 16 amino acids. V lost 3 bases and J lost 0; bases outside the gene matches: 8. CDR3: CSVEDDRGGMNTEAFF. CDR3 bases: TGCAGCGTTGAGGACGACAGGGGGGGAATGAACACTGAAGCTTTCTTT.

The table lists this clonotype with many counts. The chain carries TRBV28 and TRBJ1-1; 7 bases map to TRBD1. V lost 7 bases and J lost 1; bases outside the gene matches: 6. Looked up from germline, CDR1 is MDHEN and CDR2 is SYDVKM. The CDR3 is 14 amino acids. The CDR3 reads CASIPWDRNTEAFF. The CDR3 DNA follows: TGTGCCAGCATCCCGTGGGACAGGAACACTGAAGCTTTCTTT.

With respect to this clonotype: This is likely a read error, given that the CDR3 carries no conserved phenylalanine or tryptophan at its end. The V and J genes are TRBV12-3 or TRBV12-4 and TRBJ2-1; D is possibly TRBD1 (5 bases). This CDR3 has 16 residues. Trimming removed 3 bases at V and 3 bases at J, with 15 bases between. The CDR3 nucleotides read TGTGCCAGCAGTTTGGCTGCAGGGAATATCTACAATGAGCAGTTCTCC. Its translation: CASSLAAGNIYNEQFS.

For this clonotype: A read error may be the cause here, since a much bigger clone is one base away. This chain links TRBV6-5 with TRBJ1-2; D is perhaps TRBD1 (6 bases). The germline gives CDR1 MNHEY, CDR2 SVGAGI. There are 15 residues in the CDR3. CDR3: CANSYSRGGSYGYTF. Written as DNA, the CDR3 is TGTGCCAACAGTTACTCGAGGGGGGGGTCCTATGGCTACACCTTC.

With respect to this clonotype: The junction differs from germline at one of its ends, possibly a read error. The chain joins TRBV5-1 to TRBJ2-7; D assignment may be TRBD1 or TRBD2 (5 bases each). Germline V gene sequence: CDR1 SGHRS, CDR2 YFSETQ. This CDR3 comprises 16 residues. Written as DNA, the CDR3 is TGCGCCAGCAGCTCCCACCGGACCGGGACCGTATACGAGCAATGCTTC. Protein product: CASSSHRTGTVYEQCF.